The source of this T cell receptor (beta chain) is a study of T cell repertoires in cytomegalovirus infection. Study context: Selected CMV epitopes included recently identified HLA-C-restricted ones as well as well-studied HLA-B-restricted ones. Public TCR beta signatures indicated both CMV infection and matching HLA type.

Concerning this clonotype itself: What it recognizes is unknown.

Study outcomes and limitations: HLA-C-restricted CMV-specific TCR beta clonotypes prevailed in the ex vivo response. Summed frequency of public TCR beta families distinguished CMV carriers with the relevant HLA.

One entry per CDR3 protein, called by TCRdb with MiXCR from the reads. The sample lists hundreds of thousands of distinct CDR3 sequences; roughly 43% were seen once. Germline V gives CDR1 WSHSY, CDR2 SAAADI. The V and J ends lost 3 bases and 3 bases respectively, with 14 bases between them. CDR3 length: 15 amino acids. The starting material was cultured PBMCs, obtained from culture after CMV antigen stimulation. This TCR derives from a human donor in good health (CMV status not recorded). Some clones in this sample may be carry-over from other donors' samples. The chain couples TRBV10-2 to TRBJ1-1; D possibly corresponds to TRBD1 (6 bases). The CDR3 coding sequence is TGCGCCAGCAGTGACCATCCGGGACAAGACACTGAAGCTTTCTTT. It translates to CASSDHPGQDTEAFF.